The present TCR beta chain was sequenced within a study of blood T cells in healthy people across ages. Study observations and caveats: A roughly linear fall in TCR beta diversity per million T cells was seen with increasing age.

The CDR3 has 13 amino acids. CDR1 is DFQATT, CDR2 SNEGSKA, per germline (reference sequence). V lost 4 bases and J lost 1, with 10 bases in between. This clonotype was counted only a few times. What it binds is not known. Primers used in a second PCR of roughly 7 to 12 cycles were a sample-barcoded 5' primer and a J-beta primer mix. All samples gave at least 3 million CDR3-containing paired-end reads. TCRdb reanalysed the 5' RACE reads using MiXCR and keeps one entry per CDR3 protein. The sample yields 850,000 to 1,100,000 distinct CDR3 sequences, more than 30% seen once. Peripheral blood was drawn, about 10 milliliters per donor.

The source material was blood. The receptor's source is a man aged 18 to 30 in good health. V gene TRBV20-1 combines with J gene TRBJ1-1, with unresolved D. CDR3 residues: CSAKLARNTEAFF. The DNA of the CDR3 is TGCAGTGCTAAACTAGCTAGGAACACTGAAGCTTTCTTT.